The clone carrying this T cell receptor beta chain turned up a few times. The antigen remains undetermined. Constant-segment-primed 5'RACE gave TCR alpha and TCR beta cDNA libraries with sample barcodes and UMIs. MiXCR was run by TCRdb on the 5' RACE reads, yielding one entry per CDR3 protein. The sample holds over 300,000 distinct CDR3 sequences, 20% to 25% seen once. These data are taken from a study of T-cell memory formation after mild COVID-19. Study as a whole: TCR clusters were mostly donor specific.

Study outcomes and limitations: Clones shrinking between day 15 and 85 showed a balanced CD4/CD8 split, and those that grew later tilted toward CD4+.

V was cut by 1 base and J by 0 bases, with 10 bases left in between. The CDR3 is 16 residues long. Germline lookup yields CDR1 SGHNT and CDR2 YENEEA. The clonotype comes from a man between 18 and 29 years old who had mild COVID-19 (a few samples of this study predate the infection). Cell type and time point are not known. Material for sequencing was PBMCs or a T cell subset sorted from them (not recorded which). The V call is TRBV11-3, the J call TRBJ1-3; no clear D. The CDR3 DNA follows: TGTGCCAGCAGCTTAGGGTACGGCACCTCTGGAAACACCATATATTTT. It codes for CASSLGYGTSGNTIYF. The complete variable domain, with remaining parts taken from reference TRBV11-3 and TRBJ1-3, reads EAGVVQSPRYKIIEKKQPVAFWCNPISGHNTLYWYLQNLGQGPELLIRYENEEAVDDSQLPKDRFSAERLKGVDSTLKIQPAELGDSAVYLCASSLGYGTSGNTIYFGEGSWLTVV.